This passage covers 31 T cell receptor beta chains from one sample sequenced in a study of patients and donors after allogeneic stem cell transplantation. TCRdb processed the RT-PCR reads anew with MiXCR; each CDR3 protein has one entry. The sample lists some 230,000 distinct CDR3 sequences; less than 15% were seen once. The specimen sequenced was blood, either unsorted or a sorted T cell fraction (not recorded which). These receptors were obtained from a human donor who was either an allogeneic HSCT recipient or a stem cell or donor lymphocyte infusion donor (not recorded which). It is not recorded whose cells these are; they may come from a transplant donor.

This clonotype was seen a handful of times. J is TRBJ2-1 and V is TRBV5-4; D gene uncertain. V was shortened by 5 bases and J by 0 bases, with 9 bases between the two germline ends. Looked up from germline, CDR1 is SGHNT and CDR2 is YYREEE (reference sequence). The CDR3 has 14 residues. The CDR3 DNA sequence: TGTGCCAGCAGTCTCCCGGGCTCCTACAATGAGCAGTTCTTC. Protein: CASSLPGSYNEQFF.

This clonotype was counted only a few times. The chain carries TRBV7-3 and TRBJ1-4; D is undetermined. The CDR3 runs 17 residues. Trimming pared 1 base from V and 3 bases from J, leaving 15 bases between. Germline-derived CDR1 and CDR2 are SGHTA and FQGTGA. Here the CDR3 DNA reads TGTGCCAGCAGCTTAAACCCTGTGTCAGCACCTAATGAAAAACTGTTTTTT. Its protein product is CASSLNPVSAPNEKLFF. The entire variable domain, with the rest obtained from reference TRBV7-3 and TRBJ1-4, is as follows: GAGVSQTPSNKVTEKGKYVELRCDPISGHTALYWYRQSLGQGPEFLIYFQGTGAADDSGLPNDRFFAVRPEGSVSTLKIQRTERGDSAVYLCASSLNPVSAPNEKLFFGSGTQLSVL.

The CDR3 loop reads CASSYSAGRSSYEQYF. The CDR3 DNA sequence: TGTGCCAGCAGTTACTCAGCGGGAAGGAGCTCCTACGAGCAGTACTTC. The V call is TRBV6-5, the J call TRBJ2-7; 7 positions agree with TRBD2. V shed 0 bases and J 0 bases; nucleotides not matched to a gene: 5. CDR1 is MNHEY, CDR2 SVGAGI, per germline. This CDR3 is 16 amino acids long.

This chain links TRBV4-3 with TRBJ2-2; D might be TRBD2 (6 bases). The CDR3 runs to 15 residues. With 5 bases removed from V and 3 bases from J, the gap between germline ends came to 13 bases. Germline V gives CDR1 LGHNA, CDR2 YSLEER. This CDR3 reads CASSGTSAYTGELFF. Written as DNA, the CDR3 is TGCGCCAGCAGCGGGACTTCGGCCTACACCGGGGAGCTGTTTTTT.

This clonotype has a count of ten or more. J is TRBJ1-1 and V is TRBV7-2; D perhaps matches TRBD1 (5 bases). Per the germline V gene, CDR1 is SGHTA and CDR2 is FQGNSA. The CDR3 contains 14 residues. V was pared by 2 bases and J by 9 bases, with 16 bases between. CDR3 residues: CASSLLFEDKKAFF. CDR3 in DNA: TGTGCCAGCAGCTTATTATTCGAGGACAAGAAAGCTTTCTTT.

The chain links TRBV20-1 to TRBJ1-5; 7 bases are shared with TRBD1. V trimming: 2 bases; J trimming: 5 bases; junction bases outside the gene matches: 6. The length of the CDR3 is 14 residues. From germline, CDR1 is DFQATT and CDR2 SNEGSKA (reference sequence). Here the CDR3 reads CSARSDRDYQPQHF. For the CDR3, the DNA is TGCAGTGCTAGATCCGACAGGGATTATCAGCCCCAGCATTTT.

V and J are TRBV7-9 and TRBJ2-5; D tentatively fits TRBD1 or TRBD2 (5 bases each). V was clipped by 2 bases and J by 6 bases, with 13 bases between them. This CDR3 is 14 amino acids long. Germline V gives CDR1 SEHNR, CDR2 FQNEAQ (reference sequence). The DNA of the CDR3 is TGTGCCAGCAGCTTAATGAGTGGGGGAAAGACCCAGTACTTC. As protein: CASSLMSGGKTQYF. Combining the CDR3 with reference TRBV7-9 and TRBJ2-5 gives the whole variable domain DTGVSQNPRHKITKRGQNVTFRCDPISEHNRLYWYRQTLGQGPEFLTYFQNEAQLEKSRLLSDRFSAERPKGSFSTLEIQRTEQGDSAMYLCASSLMSGGKTQYFGPGTRLLVL.

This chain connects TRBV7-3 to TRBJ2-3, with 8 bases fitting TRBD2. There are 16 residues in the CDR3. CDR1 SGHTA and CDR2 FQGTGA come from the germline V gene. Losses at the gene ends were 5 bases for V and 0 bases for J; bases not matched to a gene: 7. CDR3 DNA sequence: TGTGCCAGCAGCCACGCGGGGGGTGCTAGCACAGATACGCAGTATTTT. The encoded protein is CASSHAGGASTDTQYF.

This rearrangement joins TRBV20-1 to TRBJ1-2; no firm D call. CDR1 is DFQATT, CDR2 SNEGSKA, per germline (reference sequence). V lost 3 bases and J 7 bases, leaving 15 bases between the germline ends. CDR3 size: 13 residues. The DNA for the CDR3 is TGCAGTGCTAGGGATCACGTGATCGGTGGCTACACCTTC. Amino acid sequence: CSARDHVIGGYTF.

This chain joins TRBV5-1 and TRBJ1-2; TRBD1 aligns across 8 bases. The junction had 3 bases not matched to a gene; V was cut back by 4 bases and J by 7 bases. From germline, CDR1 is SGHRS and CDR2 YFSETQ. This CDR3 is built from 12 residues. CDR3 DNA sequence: TGCGCCAGCAGCCCCGGACAGGGTGGCTACACCTTC. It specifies CASSPGQGGYTF.

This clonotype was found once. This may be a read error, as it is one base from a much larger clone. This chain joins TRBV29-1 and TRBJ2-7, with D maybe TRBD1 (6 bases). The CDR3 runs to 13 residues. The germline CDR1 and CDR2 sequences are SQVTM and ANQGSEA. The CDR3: CSVQGRGPYEQCF. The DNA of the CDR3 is TGCAGCGTTCAAGGCAGGGGACCCTACGAGCAGTGCTTC.

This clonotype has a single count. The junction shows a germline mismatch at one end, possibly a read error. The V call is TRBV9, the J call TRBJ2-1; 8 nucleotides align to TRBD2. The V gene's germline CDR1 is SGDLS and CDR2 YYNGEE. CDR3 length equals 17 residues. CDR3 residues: CASSKGLAQSSYNEQFF. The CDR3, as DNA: TGCGCCAGCAGCAAAGGACTAGCTCAAAGCTCCTACAATGAGCAGTTCTTC.

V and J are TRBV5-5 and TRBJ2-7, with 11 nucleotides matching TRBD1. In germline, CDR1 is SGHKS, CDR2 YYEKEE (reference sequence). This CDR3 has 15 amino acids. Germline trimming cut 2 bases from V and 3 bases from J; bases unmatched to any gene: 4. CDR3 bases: TGTGCCAGCAGCTTACCCGGGACAGGGGGCTACGAGCAGTACTTC. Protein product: CASSLPGTGGYEQYF. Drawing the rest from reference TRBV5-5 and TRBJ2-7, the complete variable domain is DAGVTQSPTHLIKTRGQQVTLRCSPISGHKSVSWYQQVLGQGPQFIFQYYEKEERGRGNFPDRFSARQFPNYSSELNVNALLLGDSALYLCASSLPGTGGYEQYFGPGTRLTVT.

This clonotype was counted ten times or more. The CDR3 DNA reads as TGTGCCAGCTCACCCAACAGGGTGGGATCCTACGAGCAGTACTTC. Protein sequence: CASSPNRVGSYEQYF. This chain joins TRBV18 and TRBJ2-7; possible D gene TRBD1, 6 bases. This CDR3 has 15 amino acids. Trimming removed 3 bases from V and 1 base from J, with 13 bases in between. Germline lookup yields CDR1 KGHSH and CDR2 LQKENI.

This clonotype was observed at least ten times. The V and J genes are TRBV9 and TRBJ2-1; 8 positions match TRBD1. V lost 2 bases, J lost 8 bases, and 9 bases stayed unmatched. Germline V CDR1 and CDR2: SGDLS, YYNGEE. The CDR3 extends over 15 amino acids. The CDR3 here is CASSVQGAELDEQFF. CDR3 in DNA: TGTGCCAGCAGCGTTCAGGGGGCGGAATTGGATGAGCAGTTCTTC.

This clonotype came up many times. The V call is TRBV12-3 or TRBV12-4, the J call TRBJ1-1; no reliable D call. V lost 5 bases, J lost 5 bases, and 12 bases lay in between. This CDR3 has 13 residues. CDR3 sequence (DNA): TGTGCCAGCAGTCTCTCTGAGGGTACTGAAGCTTTCTTT. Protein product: CASSLSEGTEAFF.

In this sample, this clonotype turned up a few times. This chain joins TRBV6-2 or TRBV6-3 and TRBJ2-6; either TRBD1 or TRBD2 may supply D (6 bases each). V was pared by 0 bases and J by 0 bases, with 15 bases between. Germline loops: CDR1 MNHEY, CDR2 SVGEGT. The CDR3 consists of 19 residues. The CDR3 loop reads CASSYSFGGFRSGANVLTF. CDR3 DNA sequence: TGTGCCAGCAGTTACTCTTTCGGGGGCTTCCGCTCTGGGGCCAACGTCCTGACTTTC.

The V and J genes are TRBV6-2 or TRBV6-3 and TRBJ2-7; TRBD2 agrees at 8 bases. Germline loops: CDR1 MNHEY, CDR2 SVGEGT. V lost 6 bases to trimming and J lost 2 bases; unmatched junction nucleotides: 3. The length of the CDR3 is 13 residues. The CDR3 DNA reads TGTGCCAGCAGAGCGGGAGTCGCCTACGAGCAGTACTTC. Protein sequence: CASRAGVAYEQYF.

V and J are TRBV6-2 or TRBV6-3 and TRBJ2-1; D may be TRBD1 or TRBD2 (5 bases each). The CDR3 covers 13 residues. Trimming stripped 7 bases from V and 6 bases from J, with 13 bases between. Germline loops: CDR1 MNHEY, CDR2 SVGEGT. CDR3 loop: CASNRGPSNEQFF. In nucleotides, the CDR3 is TGTGCCAGCAACCGGGGACCGTCCAATGAGCAGTTCTTC.

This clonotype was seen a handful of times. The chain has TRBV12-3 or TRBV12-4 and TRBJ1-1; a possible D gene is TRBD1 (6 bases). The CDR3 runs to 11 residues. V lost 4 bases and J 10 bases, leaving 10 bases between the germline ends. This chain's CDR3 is CASSYTGLAFF. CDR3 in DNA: TGTGCCAGCAGTTATACAGGGTTAGCTTTCTTT.

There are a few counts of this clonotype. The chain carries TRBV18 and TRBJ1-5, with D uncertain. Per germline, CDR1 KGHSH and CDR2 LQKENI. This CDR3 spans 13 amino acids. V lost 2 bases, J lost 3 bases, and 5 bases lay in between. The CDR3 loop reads CASSPKINQPQHF. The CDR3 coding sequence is TGTGCCAGCTCACCAAAGATCAATCAGCCCCAGCATTTT.

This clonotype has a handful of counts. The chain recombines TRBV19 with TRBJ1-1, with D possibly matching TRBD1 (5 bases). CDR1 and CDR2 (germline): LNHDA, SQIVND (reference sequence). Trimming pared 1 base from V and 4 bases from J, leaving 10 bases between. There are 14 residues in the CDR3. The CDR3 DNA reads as TGTGCCAGTAGTATAGCCCCCGGGGGCACTGAAGCTTTCTTT. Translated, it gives CASSIAPGGTEAFF.

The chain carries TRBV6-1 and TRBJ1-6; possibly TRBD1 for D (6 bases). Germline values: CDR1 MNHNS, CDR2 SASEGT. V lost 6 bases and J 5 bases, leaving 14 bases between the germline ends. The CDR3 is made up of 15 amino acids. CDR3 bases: TGTGCCAGCAGGCACGGACAGACACATAATTCACCCCTCCACTTT. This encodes CASRHGQTHNSPLHF.

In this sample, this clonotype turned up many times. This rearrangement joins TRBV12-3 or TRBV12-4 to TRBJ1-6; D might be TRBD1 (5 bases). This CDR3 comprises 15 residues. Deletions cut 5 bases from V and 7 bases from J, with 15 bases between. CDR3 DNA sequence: TGTGCCAGCAGTGCTCGCGGGGGAGGGAATTCACCCCTCCACTTT. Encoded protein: CASSARGGGNSPLHF.

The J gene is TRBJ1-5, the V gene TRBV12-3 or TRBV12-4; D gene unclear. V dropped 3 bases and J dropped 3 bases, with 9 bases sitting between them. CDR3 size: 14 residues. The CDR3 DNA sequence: TGTGCCAGCAGTTTTTACGGCCTCAATCAGCCCCAGCATTTT. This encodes CASSFYGLNQPQHF.

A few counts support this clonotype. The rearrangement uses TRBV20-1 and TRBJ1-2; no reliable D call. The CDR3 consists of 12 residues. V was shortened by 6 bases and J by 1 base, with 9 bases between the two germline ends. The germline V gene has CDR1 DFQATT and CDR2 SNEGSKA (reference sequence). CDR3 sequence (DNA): TGCAGTGCCAGCGACCTTAACTATGGCTACACCTTC. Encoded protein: CSASDLNYGYTF.

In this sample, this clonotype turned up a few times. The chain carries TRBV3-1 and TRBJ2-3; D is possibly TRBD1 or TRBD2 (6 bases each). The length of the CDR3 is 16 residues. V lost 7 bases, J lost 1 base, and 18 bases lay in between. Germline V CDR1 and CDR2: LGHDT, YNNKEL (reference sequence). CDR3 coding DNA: TGTGCCAGCATGCTCGCCGGAGGGGGTGGCACAGATACGCAGTATTTT. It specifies CASMLAGGGGTDTQYF.

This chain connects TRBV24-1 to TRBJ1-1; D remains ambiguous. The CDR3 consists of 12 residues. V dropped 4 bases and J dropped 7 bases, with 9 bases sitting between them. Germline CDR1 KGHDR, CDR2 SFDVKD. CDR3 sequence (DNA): TGTGCCACCAGTGAGTACAAGGATGAAGCTTTCTTT. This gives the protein CATSEYKDEAFF.

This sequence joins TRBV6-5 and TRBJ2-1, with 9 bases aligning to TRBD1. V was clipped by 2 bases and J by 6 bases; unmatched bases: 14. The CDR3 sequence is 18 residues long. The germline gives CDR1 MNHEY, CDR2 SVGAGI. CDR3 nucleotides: TGTGCCAGCAGTTACCCCACACAGGGGGCTAGGGAGGGCAATGAGCAGTTCTTC. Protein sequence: CASSYPTQGAREGNEQFF.

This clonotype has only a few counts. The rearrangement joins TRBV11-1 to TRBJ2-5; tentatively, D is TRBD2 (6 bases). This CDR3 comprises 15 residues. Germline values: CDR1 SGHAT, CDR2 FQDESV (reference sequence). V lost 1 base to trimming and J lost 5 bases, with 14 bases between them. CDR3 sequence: CASSLEPIGGETQYF. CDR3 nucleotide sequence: TGTGCCAGCAGCTTAGAGCCCATAGGAGGGGAGACCCAGTACTTC.

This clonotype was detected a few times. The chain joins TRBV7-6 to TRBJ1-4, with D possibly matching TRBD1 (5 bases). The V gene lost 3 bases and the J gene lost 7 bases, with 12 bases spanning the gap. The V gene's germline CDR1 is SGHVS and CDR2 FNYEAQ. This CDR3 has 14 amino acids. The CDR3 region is CASSFTGTAEKLFF. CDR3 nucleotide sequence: TGTGCCAGCAGCTTCACCGGGACTGCTGAAAAACTGTTTTTT.